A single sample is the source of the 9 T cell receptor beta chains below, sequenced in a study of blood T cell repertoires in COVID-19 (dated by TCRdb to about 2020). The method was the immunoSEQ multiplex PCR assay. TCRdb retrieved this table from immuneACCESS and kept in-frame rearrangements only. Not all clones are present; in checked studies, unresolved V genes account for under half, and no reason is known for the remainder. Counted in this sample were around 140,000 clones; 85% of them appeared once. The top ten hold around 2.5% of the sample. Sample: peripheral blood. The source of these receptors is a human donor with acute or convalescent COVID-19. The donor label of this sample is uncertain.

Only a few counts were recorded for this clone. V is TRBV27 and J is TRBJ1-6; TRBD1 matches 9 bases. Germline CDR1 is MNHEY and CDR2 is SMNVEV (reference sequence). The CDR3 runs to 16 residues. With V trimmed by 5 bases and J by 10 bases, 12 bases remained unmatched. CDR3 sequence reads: CASSHRDGQGNSPLHF. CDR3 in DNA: TGTGCCAGCAGTCACCGGGACGGACAGGGGAACTCACCCCTCCACTTT.

For the CDR3, the DNA is TGTGCCAGCAGCCCAGGCGCGACGGACTATGGCTACACCTTC. Amino acids: CASSPGATDYGYTF. The rearrangement uses TRBV5-5 and TRBJ1-2; D is unclear. The CDR3 is made up of 14 amino acids. Germline V gene data show CDR1 as SGHKS and CDR2 as YYEKEE (reference sequence). V dropped 4 bases and J dropped 3 bases, with 13 bases sitting between them.

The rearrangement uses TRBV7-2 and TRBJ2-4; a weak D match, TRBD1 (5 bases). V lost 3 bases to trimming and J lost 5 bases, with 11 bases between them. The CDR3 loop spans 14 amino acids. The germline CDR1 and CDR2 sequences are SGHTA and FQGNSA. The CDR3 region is CASSFMVGQNIQYF. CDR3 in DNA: TGTGCCAGCAGCTTTATGGTGGGGCAAAACATTCAGTACTTC.

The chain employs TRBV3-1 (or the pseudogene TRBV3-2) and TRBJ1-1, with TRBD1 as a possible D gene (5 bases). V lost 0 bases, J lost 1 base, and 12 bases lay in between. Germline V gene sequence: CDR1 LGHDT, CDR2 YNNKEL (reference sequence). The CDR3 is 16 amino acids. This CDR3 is CASSQDSGAGNTEAFF. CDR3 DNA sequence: TGTGCCAGCAGCCAAGATTCTGGGGCAGGGAACACTGAAGCTTTCTTT.

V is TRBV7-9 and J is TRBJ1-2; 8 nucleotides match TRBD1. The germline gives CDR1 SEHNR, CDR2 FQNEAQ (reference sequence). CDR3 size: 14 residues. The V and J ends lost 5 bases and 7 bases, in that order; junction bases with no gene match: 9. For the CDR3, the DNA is TGTGCCAGCAGCACCCTGACAGGGGACGGTGGCTACACCTTC. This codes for CASSTLTGDGGYTF.

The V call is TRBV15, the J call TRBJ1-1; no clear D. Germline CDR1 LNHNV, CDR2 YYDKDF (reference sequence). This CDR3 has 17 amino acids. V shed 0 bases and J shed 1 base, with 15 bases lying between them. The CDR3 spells CATSRDNSRRTNTEAFF. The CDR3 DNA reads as TGTGCCACCAGCAGAGATAACAGCCGTAGAACGAACACTGAAGCTTTCTTT.

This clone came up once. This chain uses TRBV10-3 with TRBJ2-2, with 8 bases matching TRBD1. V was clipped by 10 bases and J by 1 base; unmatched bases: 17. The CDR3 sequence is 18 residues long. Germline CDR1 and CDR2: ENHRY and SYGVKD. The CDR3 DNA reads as TGTGCCACCAGCGGTTCTGAGGGGACAGGTGGGAACACCGGGGAGCTGTTTTTT. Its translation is CATSGSEGTGGNTGELFF.

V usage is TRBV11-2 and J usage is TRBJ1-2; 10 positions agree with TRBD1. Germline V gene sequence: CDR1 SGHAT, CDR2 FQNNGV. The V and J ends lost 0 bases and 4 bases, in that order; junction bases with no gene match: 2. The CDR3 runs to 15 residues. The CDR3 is CASSLDRDRGYGYTF. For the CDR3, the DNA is TGTGCCAGCAGCTTAGATCGGGACAGGGGCTATGGCTACACCTTC.

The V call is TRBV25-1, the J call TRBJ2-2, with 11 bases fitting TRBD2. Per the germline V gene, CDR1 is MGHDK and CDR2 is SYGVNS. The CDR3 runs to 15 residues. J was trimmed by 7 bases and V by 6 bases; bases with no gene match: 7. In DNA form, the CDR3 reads TGTGCCAGCAGCAAACTAGCGGGAGAGGGCGGGGAGCTGTTTTTT. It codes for CASSKLAGEGGELFF.